This T cell receptor (beta chain) was sequenced for a study of graft-versus-host responses after intestinal transplantation. Study overall: Recipients obtained multivisceral, liver-intestinal, or isolated intestinal transplants. All recipients were given anti-thymocyte globulin induction, and tacrolimus and steroids were then administered for around three years.

For this clone: What it binds is not known.

Whole-study results and caveats: High graft-versus-host to host-versus-graft T cell clonal ratios marked allografts of patients with graft-donor macrochimerism. Recipient bone marrow held GvH clones, some seen earlier in ileum or blood.

The CDR3 has 13 amino acids. Germline V CDR1 and CDR2: SEHNR, FQNEAQ (reference sequence). The ends lost 5 bases at V and 5 bases at J; junction bases unmatched: 3. The table came from immunoSEQ multiplex PCR; TCRdb's copy has only in-frame clones and leaves some out. The sample includes 45,000 to 55,000 clones, over 80% of them seen just once. This receptor was taken from a human patient who received an intestinal transplant, so some T cells may come from the graft donor. Sequences were derived from PBMCs, sampled around 27 months after a first intestinal transplant, on the day of a second. The rearrangement links TRBV7-9 to TRBJ1-3; 7 nucleotides agree with TRBD1. The CDR3 bases are TGTGCCAGCAGCCCACAGGGGCGAAACACCATATATTTT. Translation gives CASSPQGRNTIYF.